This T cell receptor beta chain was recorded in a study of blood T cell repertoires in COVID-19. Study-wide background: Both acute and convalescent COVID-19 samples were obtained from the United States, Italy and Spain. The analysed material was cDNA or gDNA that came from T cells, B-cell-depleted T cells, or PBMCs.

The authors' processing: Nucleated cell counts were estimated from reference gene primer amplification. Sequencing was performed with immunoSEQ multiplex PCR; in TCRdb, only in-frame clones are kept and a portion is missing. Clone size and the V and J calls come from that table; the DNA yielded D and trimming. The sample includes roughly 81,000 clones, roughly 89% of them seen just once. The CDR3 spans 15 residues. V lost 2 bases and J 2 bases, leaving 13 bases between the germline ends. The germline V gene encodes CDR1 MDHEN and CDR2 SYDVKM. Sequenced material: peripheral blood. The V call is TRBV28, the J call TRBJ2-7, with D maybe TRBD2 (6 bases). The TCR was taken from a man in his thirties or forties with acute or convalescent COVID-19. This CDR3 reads CASSLASEDPYEQYF. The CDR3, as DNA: TGTGCCAGCAGTTTAGCTAGCGAGGACCCCTACGAGCAGTACTTC.